A selection of T cell receptor beta chains follows, all from one sample in a study of blood T cells in healthy people across ages. TCRdb re-called the 5' RACE reads through MiXCR, storing one row per CDR3 protein. The data hold about 830,000 distinct CDR3 sequences, with 58% observed a single time. Material for sequencing was blood. The source is a man aged 25 to 40 in good health. Each CDR3 is given with its conserved first and last residue. The D gene is left open where the match is weak. Clone size, where shown, is once, few, many, or a class for clones that have expanded.

TRBJ2-3,TRBV20-1,-,16,-,CSATNPAASSTDTQYF,TGCAGTGCTACCAACCCTGCGGCTAGCAGCACAGATACGCAGTATTTT
TRBJ2-3,TRBV20-1,-,17,-,CSARRRGLAGGADTQYF,TGCAGTGCTAGGAGGAGGGGGCTAGCGGGTGGGGCAGATACGCAGTATTTT
TRBJ1-2,TRBV12-3/TRBV12-4,-,16,-,CASSWGSGSTNYGYTF,TGTGCCAGCAGTTGGGGATCAGGGAGTACTAACTATGGCTACACCTTC
TRBJ2-5,TRBV20-1,TRBD2,15,-,CSATRLAGQKETQYF,TGCAGTGCTACCAGACTAGCGGGGCAGAAAGAGACCCAGTACTTC
TRBJ2-7,TRBV28,TRBD2,18,-,CASSPAPGLAGGAYEQYF,TGTGCCAGCAGCCCTGCCCCCGGACTAGCGGGAGGCGCCTACGAGCAGTACTTC
TRBJ2-7,TRBV5-1,-,16,-,CASSPRRVGGGHEQYF,TGCGCCAGCAGTCCCCGGAGGGTAGGCGGGGGCCACGAGCAGTACTTC
TRBJ2-7,TRBV27,-,16,-,CASSPRGRGASYEQYF,TGTGCCAGCAGTCCTCGTGGACGGGGGGCCAGTTACGAGCAGTACTTC
TRBJ2-7,TRBV5-1,TRBD1,15,once,CASSSPDRATYEQYF,TGCGCCAGCAGCTCCCCAGACAGGGCCACCTACGAGCAGTACTTC
TRBJ2-5,TRBV12-3/TRBV12-4,-,11,few,CASSWKGTQYF,TGTGCCAGCAGTTGGAAGGGGACCCAGTACTTC
TRBJ2-1,TRBV7-2,-,16,-,CASSKQRDALPDEQFF,TGTGCCAGCAGCAAACAACGGGACGCACTTCCGGATGAGCAGTTCTTC
TRBJ2-3,TRBV7-2,-,16,-,CASSLVAEGATDTQYF,TGTGCCAGCAGCTTAGTGGCGGAGGGAGCCACAGATACGCAGTATTTT
TRBJ2-6,TRBV7-2,TRBD2,17,few,CASSPVAGGPGANVLTF,TGTGCCAGCAGCCCCGTAGCGGGGGGACCTGGGGCCAACGTCCTGACTTTC
TRBJ2-7,TRBV29-1,TRBD1,13,-,CSVSQDRVHEQYF,TGCAGCGTTAGTCAGGACAGGGTCCACGAGCAGTACTTC
TRBJ2-5,TRBV20-1,-,12,-,CSVRGERGEQYF,TGCAGTGTTCGGGGAGAGAGGGGTGAGCAGTACTTC
TRBJ2-1,TRBV3-1,-,12,-,CASSWPQETQFF,TGTGCCAGCAGCTGGCCCCAAGAGACCCAGTTCTTC
TRBJ2-3,TRBV7-2,-,16,-,CASSSTSSFSTDTQYF,TGTGCCAGCAGCTCTACATCTAGCTTCAGCACAGATACGCAGTATTTT
TRBJ1-2,TRBV29-1,-,12,-,CSVWEGNYGYTF,TGCAGCGTTTGGGAGGGAAACTATGGCTACACCTTC
TRBJ2-5,TRBV6-1,TRBD2,15,-,CASISGLAGEETQYF,TGTGCCAGCATCTCCGGACTAGCGGGGGAAGAGACCCAGTACTTC
TRBJ2-7,TRBV13,-,13,few,CASSPWRLYEQYF,TGTGCCAGCAGCCCTTGGCGACTCTACGAGCAGTACTTC
TRBJ2-7,TRBV6-1,-,13,-,CAVEDPSPYEQYF,TGTGCCGTCGAGGACCCGAGCCCCTACGAGCAGTACTTC
TRBJ2-7,TRBV15,-,13,many,CATSKTWPGEQYF,TGTGCCACCAGCAAAACTTGGCCGGGCGAGCAGTACTTC